The clone carrying this TCR beta chain was detected only a few times. Its specificity is not known. The sample originates from a study of early T cells in non-severe SARS-CoV-2 infection. Study information: With bulk RNA from unsorted whole blood as input, sequencing yielded unpaired chains. Study findings and constraints: Reliance on VDJdb matching favored anti-spike CD8 responses; private and CD4 specificities were missed.

Deletions cut 4 bases from V and 5 bases from J, with 11 bases between. CDR3 length equals 13 residues. Individual cDNA molecules each received unique molecular identifiers attached to them. Via MiXCR, TCRdb re-called the 5' RACE reads, giving one row per CDR3 protein. This table holds fewer than 40,000 distinct CDR3 sequences, approximately 5.2% found once. The rearrangement uses TRBV12-3 or TRBV12-4 and TRBJ1-1; no clear D. The TCR sequence derives from an adult who was a healthcare worker with PCR-confirmed SARS-CoV-2 infection or an uninfected control (not recorded which). The sequencing sample was made of whole blood. CDR3 DNA sequence: TGTGCCAGCAGTTCCGAGGTAGGAACTGAAGCTTTCTTT. Translated: CASSSEVGTEAFF.